The rows below give T cell receptor beta chains drawn from one sample of a study. TCRdb re-analysed the 5' RACE reads in MiXCR, keeping a single row per CDR3 protein. The sample yields tens of thousands of distinct CDR3 sequences, about 28% seen once. Material: naive CD4+ T cells sorted from blood. The receptors shown here come from a female donor with breast cancer. The CDR3 runs from the conserved cysteine through the conserved F or W.

CDR3 protein	V gene	J gene
CASSLERGGSNTGELFF	TRBV5-1	TRBJ2-2
CSVDAGGWPEAFF	TRBV29-1	TRBJ1-1
CASSQGLGTNEQFF	TRBV7-3	TRBJ2-1
CASSVENRNSPLHF	TRBV9	TRBJ1-6
CASSPRVAEETQYF	TRBV18	TRBJ2-5
CASSQVWNTEAFF	TRBV4-1	TRBJ1-1
CATSAADRFHPFF	TRBV24-1	TRBJ2-1
CAWEAGEQFF	TRBV30	TRBJ2-1
CASSSPAGYVDEQFF	TRBV9	TRBJ2-1
CASSLVGGTYEQYF	TRBV7-2	TRBJ2-7
CSARDVAGRPDTQYF	TRBV20-1	TRBJ2-3
CASSNSGGTSGYNEQFF	TRBV12-3/TRBV12-4	TRBJ2-1
CSVIQGTNEKLFF	TRBV29-1	TRBJ1-4
CSARDTSGGVRTGELFF	TRBV20-1	TRBJ2-2
CSVGFAYEQYF	TRBV29-1	TRBJ2-7
CASSSGTSAGELFF	TRBV7-2	TRBJ2-2
CSASFGGRGHEQYF	TRBV20-1	TRBJ2-7
CASSYSYEQYF	TRBV12-3/TRBV12-4	TRBJ2-7
CAISDILQNTGELFF	TRBV10-3	TRBJ2-2
CASSRNRRSEGEKLFF	TRBV6-5	TRBJ1-4
CASSETSGFNGNEQFF	TRBV9	TRBJ2-1
CSAVDRHKKNEQFF	TRBV20-1	TRBJ2-1
CASSLEQLQETQYF	TRBV5-1	TRBJ2-5
CASSLGPEGDTQYF	TRBV7-6	TRBJ2-3
CASSFQGAGDTQYF	TRBV7-3	TRBJ2-3
CASSFQASGLPGFF	TRBV12-3/TRBV12-4	TRBJ2-1
CASSLRLASQETQYF	TRBV19	TRBJ2-5
CASSEGTDTQYF	TRBV6-5	TRBJ2-3
CSASPQGSGYGYTF	TRBV20-1	TRBJ1-2